Listed below are T cell receptor beta chains from one sample, sequenced in a study of T cells after yellow fever vaccination. TCRdb redid the calling of the 5' RACE reads with MiXCR, one entry per CDR3 protein. The table lists some 350,000 distinct CDR3 sequences, roughly 10% of them singletons. This specimen consisted of PBMCs, obtained on the day of the first yellow fever vaccination. All receptors derive from a man aged 18 to 30 who received the YFV17D yellow fever vaccine. Each CDR3 is given with its conserved first and last residue. A D gene is named only where the DNA matches it firmly. The size of a clone is reported for some rows only, either as once, few or many, or as a class for expanded clones.

j_call d_call v_call clone_size cdr3_aa cdr3_nt
TRBJ2-2 - TRBV5-5 many CASSLGLTGELFF TGCGCCAGCAGCTTGGGTCTTACCGGGGAGCTGTTTTTT
TRBJ2-3 - TRBV4-3 - CASRGLATDTQYF TGCGCCAGCAGGGGATTAGCCACAGATACGCAGTATTTT
TRBJ1-4 - TRBV28 few CASSFQGLGSEKLFF TGTGCCAGCAGTTTCCAGGGTCTAGGGAGCGAAAAACTGTTTTTT
TRBJ1-4 TRBD1 TRBV5-1 many CASSSVGQGHGKLFF TGCGCCAGCAGCTCCGTCGGACAGGGGCACGGAAAACTGTTTTTT
TRBJ2-6 - TRBV21-1 many CAGGRDRSTGANVLTF TGTGCCGGGGGGCGGGACAGGTCGACTGGGGCCAACGTCCTGACTTTC
TRBJ2-5 TRBD2 TRBV6-2/TRBV6-3 - CASSYSRGERQETQYF TGTGCCAGCAGTTACAGCCGGGGGGAACGCCAAGAGACCCAGTACTTC
TRBJ2-7 TRBD2 TRBV20-1 few CSARDLLAGGPEQYF TGCAGTGCTAGAGATTTGCTAGCGGGGGGTCCCGAGCAGTACTTC
TRBJ2-1 - TRBV15 - CATSRGSFGTHGQFF TGTGCCACCAGCAGAGGCTCTTTTGGTACTCACGGGCAGTTCTTC
TRBJ2-1 - TRBV7-3 few CASSLNGNNEQFF TGTGCCAGCAGCTTAAACGGAAACAATGAGCAGTTCTTC
TRBJ2-2 TRBD2 TRBV20-1 few CSAWLAGTNTGELFF TGCAGTGCATGGCTAGCGGGGACGAACACCGGGGAGCTGTTTTTT
TRBJ2-7 TRBD1 TRBV7-2 few CASSLGQGVYYEQYF TGTGCCAGCAGCTTGGGACAGGGCGTCTACTACGAGCAGTACTTC
TRBJ1-2 TRBD1 TRBV7-2 many CASSLTAGQGGGYTF TGTGCCAGCAGCTTAACCGCCGGACAGGGAGGTGGCTACACCTTC
TRBJ2-1 - TRBV20-1 many CSASNGWTYNEQFF TGCAGTGCTAGTAACGGCTGGACCTACAATGAGCAGTTCTTC
TRBJ1-2 - TRBV30 - CAWSVKRARGYTF TGTGCCTGGAGTGTAAAGCGGGCGAGAGGCTACACCTTC
TRBJ2-3 - TRBV7-2 many CASSLALGRTDTQYF TGTGCCAGCAGCTTAGCGCTTGGCAGGACAGATACGCAGTATTTT
TRBJ1-4 - TRBV20-1 few CSARDTGRGEKLFF TGCAGTGCTAGAGATACAGGGAGGGGAGAAAAACTGTTTTTT
TRBJ2-1 TRBD2 TRBV11-2 few CASSLSGLAGYNEQFF TGTGCCAGCAGCTTAAGCGGGCTAGCGGGGTACAATGAGCAGTTCTTC
TRBJ1-3 - TRBV7-2 - CASSKAQASGNTIYF TGTGCCAGCAGCAAAGCACAGGCATCTGGAAACACCATATATTTT
TRBJ1-1 - TRBV7-8 few CASSLGQADTEAFF TGTGCCAGCAGCTTAGGACAGGCTGACACTGAAGCTTTCTTT
TRBJ2-3 TRBD1 TRBV4-3 - CASSRETGTGFTDTQYF TGCGCCAGCAGCCGAGAAACCGGGACAGGGTTCACAGATACGCAGTATTTT
TRBJ2-2 TRBD1 TRBV5-5 few CASSSRDSRTGELFF TGTGCCAGCAGCTCCCGGGACAGCCGCACCGGGGAGCTGTTTTTT
TRBJ2-7 TRBD1 TRBV5-1 few CASSWDRGVPYEQYF TGCGCCAGCAGTTGGGACAGGGGTGTCCCCTACGAGCAGTACTTC
TRBJ2-6 - TRBV12-3/TRBV12-4 - CASSFRSSGANVLTF TGTGCCAGCAGTTTTCGCAGCTCTGGGGCCAACGTCCTGACTTTC
TRBJ2-5 - TRBV5-1 few CASKQDLQETQYF TGCGCCAGCAAACAGGACCTACAAGAGACCCAGTACTTC
TRBJ1-2 - TRBV6-2/TRBV6-3 - CASSYSKAWDPLGYGYTF TGTGCCAGCAGTTACTCGAAGGCATGGGACCCTCTTGGGTATGGCTACACCTTC
TRBJ1-6 - TRBV20-1 few CSARGWDEYNSPLHF TGCAGTGCTAGGGGCTGGGACGAGTATAATTCACCCCTCCACTTT
TRBJ2-3 TRBD2 TRBV6-5 - CASSYSVAGGTTDTQYF TGTGCCAGCAGTTACTCGGTCGCGGGGGGAACCACAGATACGCAGTATTTT
TRBJ1-5 - TRBV12-3/TRBV12-4 - CASSRDVLAPQHF TGTGCCAGCAGTCGGGACGTCCTCGCGCCCCAGCATTTT
TRBJ2-3 - TRBV5-1 many CASRGGTTDTQYF TGCGCCAGCAGAGGCGGGACCACAGATACGCAGTATTTT
TRBJ2-4 - TRBV7-9 - CAGSRQDNIQYF TGTGCCGGATCACGACAGGATAACATTCAGTACTTC
TRBJ2-4 TRBD2 TRBV6-1 few CASSPGRPANIQYF TGTGCCAGCAGTCCCGGGAGGCCCGCGAACATTCAGTACTTC
TRBJ2-7 - TRBV7-6 - CASSTGAAEQYF TGTGCCAGCAGTACGGGGGCTGCCGAGCAGTACTTC
TRBJ2-6 TRBD1 TRBV7-3 once CASSFGTGAGANVLTF TGTGCCAGCAGCTTCGGGACAGGGGCTGGGGCCAACGTCCTGACTTTC
TRBJ2-3 - TRBV5-1 many CASSKDGYTDTQYF TGCGCCAGCAGCAAGGACGGATACACAGATACGCAGTATTTT
TRBJ2-3 - TRBV5-1 few CASQGGFFFSISTDTQYF TGCGCCAGCCAGGGGGGTTTTTTTTTCAGCATCAGCACAGATACGCAGTATTTT
TRBJ1-2 - TRBV7-8 - CASSLDANNYGYTF TGTGCCAGCAGCTTAGACGCGAATAACTATGGCTACACCTTC
TRBJ2-3 - TRBV18 few CASSPEDRPDTDTQYF TGTGCCAGCTCACCAGAGGACCGACCGGACACAGATACGCAGTATTTT
TRBJ1-2 - TRBV7-9 - CAGSFGGSNYGYTF TGTGCCGGCAGCTTCGGGGGCTCGAACTATGGCTACACCTTC
TRBJ2-1 - TRBV7-7 - CASSPERGNEQFF TGTGCTAGCAGCCCCGAAAGGGGCAATGAGCAGTTCTTC
TRBJ2-4 - TRBV4-3 - CASSQDVNIAKNIQYF TGCGCCAGCAGCCAAGACGTGAACATAGCCAAAAACATTCAGTACTTC
TRBJ2-1 TRBD1 TRBV7-2 - CASSEDRGQEQFF TGTGCCAGCAGCGAGGACAGGGGGCAAGAGCAGTTCTTC
TRBJ2-3 TRBD2 TRBV11-2 few CASSSPGTSGGLTDTQYF TGTGCCAGCAGCTCCCCCGGGACTAGCGGGGGCCTCACAGATACGCAGTATTTT
TRBJ2-5 TRBD1 TRBV12-3/TRBV12-4 - CASSLHGQGLQTQYF TGTGCCAGCAGTCTACACGGACAGGGTCTTCAGACCCAGTACTTC
TRBJ1-2 - TRBV1 - CTSSQDEGENYGYTF TGCACCAGCAGCCAAGATGAAGGAGAGAACTATGGCTACACCTTC
TRBJ2-5 - TRBV7-9 many CASSYGGVRETQYF TGTGCCAGCAGCTATGGGGGCGTGAGGGAGACCCAGTACTTC
TRBJ2-1 TRBD2 TRBV24-1 - CATSDLAPSGYNEQFF TGTGCCACCAGTGATTTGGCGCCTAGCGGTTACAATGAGCAGTTCTTC
TRBJ2-1 - TRBV9 few CASSVGDGSYNEQFF TGTGCCAGCAGCGTAGGGGACGGGTCCTACAATGAGCAGTTCTTC
TRBJ2-5 - TRBV12-3/TRBV12-4 few CASRQDSQETQYF TGTGCCAGCAGACAAGACAGTCAAGAGACCCAGTACTTC
TRBJ1-5 - TRBV6-5 few CASRAVGQPQHF TGTGCCAGCAGGGCGGTCGGGCAGCCCCAGCATTTT